This T cell receptor (beta chain) was documented in a study of blood T cell repertoires in COVID-19. Overall study context: Acute-phase and convalescent COVID-19 samples originated in the United States, Italy and Spain.

Assay: immunoSEQ multiplex PCR; the TCRdb copy retains only in-frame clones and omits some. The sample carries fewer than 300,000 clones, approximately 83% recorded once. Which cohort a participant joined came from the clinical history participants gave. The clonotype was recovered from a woman aged 25 to 39 who had recovered from COVID-19. The sequenced sample was PBMCs or T cells enriched from blood (not recorded which).

The CDR3 region is CASSPRDNNQPQHF. The CDR3 DNA is TGTGCCAGCTCACCAAGGGACAACAATCAGCCCCAGCATTTT. This chain uses TRBV18 with TRBJ1-5; TRBD1 might be the D (6 bases). The V end was cut by 2 bases, the J end by 3 bases, with 8 bases between. Germline V lookup: CDR1 KGHSH, CDR2 LQKENI. The CDR3 totals 14 residues.